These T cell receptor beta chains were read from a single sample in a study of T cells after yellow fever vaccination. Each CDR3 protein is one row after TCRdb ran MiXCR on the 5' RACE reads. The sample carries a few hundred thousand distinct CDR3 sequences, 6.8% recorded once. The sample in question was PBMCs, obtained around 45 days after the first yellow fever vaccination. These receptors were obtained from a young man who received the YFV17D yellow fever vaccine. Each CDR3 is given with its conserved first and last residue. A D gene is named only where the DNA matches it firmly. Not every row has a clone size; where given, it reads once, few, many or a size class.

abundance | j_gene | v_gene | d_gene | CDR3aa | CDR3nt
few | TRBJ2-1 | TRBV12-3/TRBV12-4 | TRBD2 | CANTRGGPHNEQFF | TGTGCCAACACCCGGGGGGGTCCTCACAATGAGCAGTTCTTC
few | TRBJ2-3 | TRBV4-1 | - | CASSQESQDIGTDTQYF | TGCGCCAGCAGCCAAGAAAGTCAGGACATAGGCACAGATACGCAGTATTTT
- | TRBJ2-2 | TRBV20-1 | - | CSALLGNTGELFF | TGCAGTGCCCTCCTAGGGAACACCGGGGAGCTGTTTTTT
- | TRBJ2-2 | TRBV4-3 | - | CASSQAVLGTGELFF | TGCGCCAGCAGCCAAGCGGTCTTGGGGACCGGGGAGCTGTTTTTT
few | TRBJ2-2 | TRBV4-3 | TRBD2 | CASSQEAGGPSGELFF | TGCGCCAGCAGCCAGGAAGCGGGGGGGCCGTCCGGGGAGCTGTTTTTT
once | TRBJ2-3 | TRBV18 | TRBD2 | CASSPYYPSGPSSF | TGTGCCAGCTCACCTTACTACCCTAGCGGCCCCAGTTCTTTT
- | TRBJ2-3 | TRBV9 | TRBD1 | CASSSMTGGLTDTQYF | TGTGCCAGCAGCTCCATGACAGGGGGCCTCACAGATACGCAGTATTTT
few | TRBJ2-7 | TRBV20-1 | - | CSATLRGGEQYF | TGCAGTGCTACCCTTCGGGGTGGCGAGCAGTACTTC
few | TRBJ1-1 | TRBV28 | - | CASWNMNTEAFF | TGTGCCAGTTGGAACATGAACACTGAAGCTTTCTTT
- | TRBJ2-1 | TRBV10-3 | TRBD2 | CATGGLAGDEQFF | TGTGCCACGGGGGGACTAGCCGGCGATGAGCAGTTCTTC
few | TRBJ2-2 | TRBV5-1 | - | CASSFIGGGGELFF | TGCGCCAGCAGCTTCATCGGGGGTGGCGGGGAGCTGTTTTTT
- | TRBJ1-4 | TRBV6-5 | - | CASSTSTGPNEKLFF | -
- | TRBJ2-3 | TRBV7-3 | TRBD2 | CASSLRLAGSTDTQYF | TGTGCCAGCAGCTTAAGGCTAGCGGGGAGCACAGATACGCAGTATTTT
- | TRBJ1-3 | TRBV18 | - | CASSPDSSGNTIYF | TGTGCCAGCTCACCCGACAGCTCTGGAAACACCATATATTTT
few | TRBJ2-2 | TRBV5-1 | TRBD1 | CASRYRGPTTYTGELFF | TGCGCCAGCAGGTACAGGGGGCCCACTACCTACACCGGGGAGCTGTTTTTT
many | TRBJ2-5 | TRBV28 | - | CASSLKGHQETQYF | TGTGCCAGCAGTTTAAAGGGTCACCAAGAGACCCAGTACTTC
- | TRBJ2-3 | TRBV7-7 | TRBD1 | CASSSGQGAFMDTQYF | TGTGCCAGCAGCTCTGGGCAGGGGGCATTTATGGATACGCAGTATTTT
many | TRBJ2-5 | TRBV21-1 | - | CASSKVGLADLYQETQYF | TGTGCCAGCAGCAAAGTTGGGCTAGCGGACCTGTACCAAGAGACCCAGTACTTC
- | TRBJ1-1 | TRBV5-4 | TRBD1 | CASRPDRMNTEAFF | TGTGCCAGCAGGCCGGACAGGATGAACACTGAAGCTTTCTTT
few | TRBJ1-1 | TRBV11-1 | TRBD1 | CASSLARGQLKIMNTEAFF | TGTGCCAGCAGCTTAGCGAGGGGGCAGCTGAAAATAATGAACACTGAAGCTTTCTTT